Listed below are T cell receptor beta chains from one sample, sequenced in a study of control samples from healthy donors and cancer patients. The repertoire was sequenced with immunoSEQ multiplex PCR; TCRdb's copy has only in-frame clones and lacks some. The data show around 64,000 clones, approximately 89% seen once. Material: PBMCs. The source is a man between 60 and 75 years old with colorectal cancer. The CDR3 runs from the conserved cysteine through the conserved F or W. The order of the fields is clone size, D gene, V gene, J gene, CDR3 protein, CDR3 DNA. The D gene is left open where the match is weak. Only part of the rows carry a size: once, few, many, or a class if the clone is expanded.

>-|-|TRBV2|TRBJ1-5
CASSEWGEQPQHF
TGTGCCAGCAGTGAGTGGGGTGAGCAGCCCCAGCATTTT
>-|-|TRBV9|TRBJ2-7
CASSVDPRAYEQYF
TGTGCCAGCAGCGTAGATCCCCGCGCATACGAGCAGTACTTC
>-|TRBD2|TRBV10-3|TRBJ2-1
CAISSSGGGEQFF
TGTGCCATCAGTTCTAGCGGGGGTGGGGAGCAGTTCTTC
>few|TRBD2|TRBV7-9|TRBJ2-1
CASSAVRLAGGQGEQFF
TGTGCCAGCAGCGCAGTTCGCTTAGCGGGGGGGCAGGGTGAGCAGTTCTTC
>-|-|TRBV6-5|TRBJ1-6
CASTRGDSPLHF
TGTGCCAGCACTCGAGGGGATTCACCCCTCCACTTT
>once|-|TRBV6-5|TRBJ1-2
CASSPRVPNYGYTF
TGTGCCAGCAGTCCAAGGGTCCCGAACTATGGCTACACCTTC
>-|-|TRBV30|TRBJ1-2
CAWGEYFYGYTF
TGTGCCTGGGGGGAATACTTCTATGGCTACACCTTC
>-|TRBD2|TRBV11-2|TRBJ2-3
CASSRILAGGGRSTQYF
TGTGCCAGCAGCCGAATTCTAGCGGGGGGTGGTAGGAGTACGCAGTATTTT
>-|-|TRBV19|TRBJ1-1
CASSITGGREAFF
TGTGCCAGTAGTATCACGGGGGGCCGGGAAGCTTTCTTT
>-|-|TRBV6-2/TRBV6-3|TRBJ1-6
CASSPRYSVSPLHF
TGTGCCAGCAGTCCCCGTTATTCGGTATCACCCCTCCACTTT
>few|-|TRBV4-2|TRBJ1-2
CASSLDGPYGYTF
TGTGCCAGCAGCCTAGACGGGCCCTATGGCTACACCTTC
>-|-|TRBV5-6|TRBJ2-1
CASSLDVTNEQFF
TGTGCCAGCAGCTTGGACGTTACCAATGAGCAGTTCTTC
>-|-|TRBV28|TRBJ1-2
CASSFDSPSANYGYTF
TGTGCCAGCAGTTTTGACAGCCCTTCAGCTAACTATGGCTACACCTTC
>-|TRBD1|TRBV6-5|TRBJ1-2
CASSWGQGAYGYTF
TGTGCCAGCAGTTGGGGACAGGGGGCCTATGGCTACACCTTC
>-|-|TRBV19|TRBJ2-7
CASSLSVGEQYF
TGTGCCAGTAGTCTGTCGGTCGGCGAGCAGTACTTC
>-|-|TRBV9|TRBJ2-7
CASSPQGYEQYF
TGTGCCAGCAGCCCTCAGGGCTACGAGCAGTACTTC
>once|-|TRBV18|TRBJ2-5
CASSLTSSQETQYF
TGTGCCAGCTCCTTGACGTCTAGTCAAGAGACCCAGTACTTC
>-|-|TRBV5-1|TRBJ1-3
CASSLTQGGNTIYF
TGCGCCAGCAGCTTGACACAGGGAGGAAACACCATATATTTT
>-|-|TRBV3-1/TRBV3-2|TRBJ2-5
CASSQDRRSQETQYF
TGTGCCAGCAGCCAAGATCGCCGTAGCCAAGAGACCCAGTACTTC
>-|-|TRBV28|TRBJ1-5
CASSSPGADQPQHF
TGTGCCAGCAGTTCCCCGGGGGCCGATCAGCCCCAGCATTTT
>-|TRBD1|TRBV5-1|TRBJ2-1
CASSSAGGSYNEQFF
TGCGCCAGCAGCTCCGCAGGGGGCTCCTACAATGAGCAGTTCTTC
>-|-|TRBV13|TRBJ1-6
CASSKTRGGNSPLHF
TGTGCCAGCAGTAAAACTCGCGGGGGAAATTCACCCCTCCACTTT
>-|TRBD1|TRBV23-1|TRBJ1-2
CASSPKEGANYGYTF
TGCGCCAGCAGTCCCAAAGAGGGGGCGAACTATGGCTACACCTTC
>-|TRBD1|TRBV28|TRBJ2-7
CASSLRTGDEQYF
TGTGCCAGCAGTTTACGGACAGGCGACGAGCAGTACTTC
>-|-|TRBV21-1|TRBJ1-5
CASSKRTQGGNQPQHF
TGTGCCAGCAGCAAACGGACCCAAGGGGGCAATCAGCCCCAGCATTTT
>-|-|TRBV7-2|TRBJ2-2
CASSPEGMPGELFF
TGTGCCAGCAGCCCTGAGGGAATGCCCGGGGAGCTGTTTTTT
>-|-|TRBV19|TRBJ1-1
CASRYHGGATEAFF
TGTGCCAGTAGATACCACGGCGGGGCCACTGAAGCTTTCTTT
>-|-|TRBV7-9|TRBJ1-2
CASSPRGFLYGYTF
TGTGCCAGCAGCCCCCGAGGTTTCCTCTATGGCTACACCTTC
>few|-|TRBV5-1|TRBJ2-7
CASSGLHEQYF
TGCGCCAGCAGCGGCCTGCACGAGCAGTACTTC
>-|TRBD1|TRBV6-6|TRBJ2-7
CASTTGTGVVLGEQYF
TGTGCCAGCACTACAGGTACAGGGGTAGTGTTGGGCGAGCAGTACTTC
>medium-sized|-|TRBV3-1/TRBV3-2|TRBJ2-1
CASSQTHRGGPEFF
TGTGCCAGCAGCCAAACCCATCGAGGGGGGCCGGAGTTCTTC
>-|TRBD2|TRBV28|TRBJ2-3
CASTPGGVKRDTQYF
TGTGCCAGCACCCCTGGGGGGGTTAAGCGAGATACGCAGTATTTT
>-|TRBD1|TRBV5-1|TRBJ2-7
CASSGQGIHEQYF
TGCGCCAGCAGCGGACAGGGTATCCACGAGCAGTACTTC
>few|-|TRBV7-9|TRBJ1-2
CASSTRIIYGYTF
TGTGCCAGCAGCACCCGGATAATCTATGGCTACACCTTC
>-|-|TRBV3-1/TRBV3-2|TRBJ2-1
CASSQEGGGVYNEQFF
TGTGCCAGCAGCCAAGAAGGGGGGGGCGTTTACAATGAGCAGTTCTTC